The 21 T cell receptor beta chains below were found in one sample sequenced in a study of cytomegalovirus exposure and HLA in healthy donors. This table comes from immunoSEQ multiplex PCR, and its TCRdb copy is limited to in-frame clones, with some not included. The data contain over 100,000 clones, roughly 90% of them singletons. The source material was PBMCs. These receptors all stem from a young woman in good health and CMV-seropositive.

This clone showed up just once. The chain links TRBV5-1 to TRBJ2-1; possible D gene TRBD2, 6 bases. The CDR3 spans 15 residues. Germline V CDR1 and CDR2: SGHRS, YFSETQ. Trimming pared 10 bases from V and 2 bases from J, leaving 19 bases between. The CDR3 region has the DNA TGCGCCGACCCGTTAGGGCTAGCGCCCTACAATGAGCAGTTCTTC. It yields the protein CADPLGLAPYNEQFF. Looking up the rest from reference TRBV5-1 and TRBJ2-1 gives the full variable domain: KAGVTQTPRYLIKTRGQQVTLSCSPISGHRSVSWYQQTPGQGLQFLFEYFSETQRNKGNFPGRFSGRQFSNSRSEMNVSTLELGDSALYLCADPLGLAPYNEQFFGPGTRLTVL.

The rearrangement joins TRBV11-2 to TRBJ2-7; perhaps TRBD2 as D (6 bases). V lost 5 bases to trimming and J lost 4 bases, with 18 bases between them. Germline V gene sequence: CDR1 SGHAT, CDR2 FQNNGV. The CDR3 is 15 amino acids. The CDR3 here is CASSPIGGLIYEQYF. In DNA form, the CDR3 reads TGTGCCAGCAGCCCTATCGGGGGATTGATTTACGAGCAGTACTTC.

CDR3 bases: TGTGCCAGCAGGGATGACAGGGGAGGCACTGAAGCTTTCTTT. Its translation is CASRDDRGGTEAFF. The V gene is TRBV2, the J gene TRBJ1-1; 8 nucleotides align to TRBD1. Germline assignment: CDR1 SNHLY and CDR2 FYNNEI. V gave up 6 bases and J gave up 4 bases; unmatched junction bases: 7. The CDR3 runs to 14 residues.

The chain uses TRBV6-1 and TRBJ1-5; no firm D call. Trimming left V 4 bases short and J 2 bases short, with 12 bases between. The CDR3 loop spans 15 amino acids. Germline values: CDR1 MNHNS, CDR2 SASEGT. The CDR3 region is CASSATRRGNQPQHF. CDR3 sequence (DNA): TGTGCCAGCAGTGCAACTCGGAGGGGCAATCAGCCCCAGCATTTT.

CDR3 amino acids: CASSESPQQYF. CDR3 in DNA: TGTGCCAGCAGTGAAAGCCCTCAGCAGTACTTC. This rearrangement joins TRBV2 to TRBJ2-7; D remains unclear. Looked up from germline, CDR1 is SNHLY and CDR2 is FYNNEI. The CDR3 runs to 11 residues. V was cut by 2 bases and J by 8 bases, with 7 bases left in between.

The chain employs TRBV6-5 and TRBJ1-2; no clear D gene. Per germline, CDR1 MNHEY and CDR2 SVGAGI. The CDR3 runs 15 residues. Trimming left V 0 bases short and J 6 bases short, with 14 bases between. CDR3 nucleotide sequence: TGTGCCAGCAGTTACTCGACTCCTGCGATCGATGGCTACACCTTC. Protein sequence: CASSYSTPAIDGYTF.

The chain recombines TRBV9 with TRBJ2-2, with D perhaps TRBD2 (5 bases). This CDR3 comprises 13 residues. Trimming took off 2 bases at V and 7 bases at J, with 9 bases between the two ends. CDR1 and CDR2 from the germline V gene are SGDLS and YYNGEE. Here the CDR3 DNA reads TGTGCCAGCAGCGTCCTCCGGGGCGGGGAGCTGTTTTTT. It translates to CASSVLRGGELFF. Using reference TRBV9 and TRBJ2-2 for the parts outside the CDR3, the full variable domain is DSGVTQTPKHLITATGQRVTLRCSPRSGDLSVYWYQQSLDQGLQFLIQYYNGEERAKGNILERFSAQQFPDLHSELNLSSLELGDSALYFCASSVLRGGELFFGEGSRLTVL.

The chain couples TRBV6-5 to TRBJ2-3; tentative D call: TRBD1 (5 bases). The CDR3 contains 14 residues. Germline loops: CDR1 MNHEY, CDR2 SVGAGI. With 5 bases removed from V and 4 bases from J, the gap between germline ends came to 13 bases. CDR3 nucleotide sequence: TGTGCCAGCAGTACCGACAGACCCCCAGATACGCAGTATTTT. Protein: CASSTDRPPDTQYF.

The chain recombines TRBV6-5 with TRBJ1-5, with D maybe TRBD1 (5 bases). Trimming stripped 2 bases from V and 4 bases from J, with 6 bases between. The CDR3 totals 13 residues. Germline-derived CDR1 and CDR2 are MNHEY and SVGAGI. CDR3 in DNA: TGTGCCAGCAGTTACAAGGGGAATCAGCCCCAGCATTTT. This encodes CASSYKGNQPQHF.

The V and J genes are TRBV11-3 and TRBJ2-1; tentatively, D is TRBD2 (5 bases). The germline gives CDR1 SGHNT, CDR2 YENEEA. CDR3 length equals 12 residues. With 6 bases removed from V and 6 bases from J, the gap between germline ends came to 9 bases. In DNA, the CDR3 is TGTGCCAGCAGGGGCGGACTCAATGAGCAGTTCTTC. Translated: CASRGGLNEQFF.

The genes are TRBV19 and TRBJ1-6; no reliable D call. Germline lookup yields CDR1 LNHDA and CDR2 SQIVND (reference sequence). The length of the CDR3 is 13 residues. V lost 5 bases, J lost 11 bases, and 13 bases lay in between. The CDR3 reads CASSFIGDPPLHF. The CDR3 coding sequence is TGTGCCAGTAGTTTCATCGGGGATCCACCCCTCCACTTT.

The chain uses TRBV18 and TRBJ2-3, with D unclear. The CDR3 consists of 14 residues. V lost 4 bases to trimming and J lost 5 bases, with 13 bases between them. Germline loops: CDR1 KGHSH, CDR2 LQKENI. CDR3 sequence (DNA): TGTGCCAGCTCACGGAACCTTGGGCAAGATACGCAGTATTTT. This translates into CASSRNLGQDTQYF.

The rearrangement links TRBV7-3 to TRBJ2-1; 16 bases line up with TRBD2. J was trimmed by 1 base and V by 1 base; bases with no gene match: 10. Germline CDR1 and CDR2: SGHTA and FQGTGA. The CDR3 spans 21 residues. The CDR3: CASSLKGPGTSGRVSYNEQFF. CDR3 DNA sequence: TGTGCCAGCAGCTTAAAGGGCCCCGGGACTAGCGGGAGGGTGTCCTACAATGAGCAGTTCTTC.

The gene calls are TRBV6-1 and TRBJ2-6; D is undetermined. The CDR3 has 15 residues. Trimming pared 1 base from V and 0 bases from J, leaving 4 bases between. The germline V gene has CDR1 MNHNS and CDR2 SASEGT. The DNA for the CDR3 is TGTGCCAGCAGTGAAGTTAGCTCTGGGGCCAACGTCCTGACTTTC. Its translation: CASSEVSSGANVLTF.

This clone was seen just once. Sequence at one end of the junction differs from germline and may be a read error. The chain recombines TRBV5-4 with TRBJ2-7, with 7 bases lining up with TRBD1. This CDR3 has 14 residues. The germline gives CDR1 SGHNT, CDR2 YYREEE (reference sequence). DNA of the CDR3: TGTGCCAGCAGCCGAGGGGGCTTCTCCCACGAGCAGTACTTC. Protein product: CASSRGGFSHEQYF.

The rearrangement links TRBV6-5 to TRBJ1-1, with D possibly being TRBD1 (5 bases). This CDR3 is 14 amino acids long. The germline V gene has CDR1 MNHEY and CDR2 SVGAGI. With 6 bases removed from V and 0 bases from J, the gap between germline ends came to 11 bases. The CDR3 protein is CASSPGLMNTEAFF. The CDR3 DNA is TGTGCCAGCAGCCCGGGACTGATGAACACTGAAGCTTTCTTT.

This chain uses TRBV2 with TRBJ1-3; unclear D gene. V lost 7 bases, J lost 0 bases, and 10 bases lay in between. Germline V CDR1 and CDR2: SNHLY, FYNNEI. The CDR3 has 14 residues. CDR3 protein: CASTESASGNTIYF. The CDR3 DNA sequence: TGTGCCAGCACCGAAAGCGCCTCTGGAAACACCATATATTTT. The full variable domain, with the rest looked up from reference TRBV2 and TRBJ1-3, is EPEVTQTPSHQVTQMGQEVILRCVPISNHLYFYWYRQILGQKVEFLVSFYNNEISEKSEIFDDQFSVERPDGSNFTLKIRSTKLEDSAMYFCASTESASGNTIYFGEGSWLTVV.

The J gene is TRBJ2-1, the V gene TRBV7-9; tentatively, D is TRBD2 (6 bases). V was cut by 3 bases and J by 2 bases, with 8 bases left in between. The CDR3 consists of 14 residues. Germline loops: CDR1 SEHNR, CDR2 FQNEAQ (reference sequence). Written as DNA, the CDR3 is TGTGCCAGCAGCTTTGCGGGACCCTACAATGAGCAGTTCTTC. It encodes CASSFAGPYNEQFF.

This clone was found once. The chain links TRBV6-1 to TRBJ1-1; 10 bases fit TRBD1. This CDR3 region has 14 residues. J gave up 4 bases and V 5 bases, and 4 bases lay outside the gene matches. Germline values: CDR1 MNHNS, CDR2 SASEGT. CDR3 protein: CASSRTGGVTEAFF. Here the CDR3 DNA reads TGTGCCAGCAGTAGGACAGGGGGGGTCACTGAAGCTTTCTTT.

The sample holds one count of this clone. The chain uses TRBV25-1 and TRBJ2-1; D possibly corresponds to TRBD2 (6 bases). Germline loops: CDR1 MGHDK, CDR2 SYGVNS. The V end lost 1 base, the J end lost 9 bases, and 16 bases lay between the germline ends. This CDR3 is 15 amino acids long. The DNA for the CDR3 is TGTGCCAGCAGTGAATGGAGGGCAGCTTTGGGTGAGCAGTTCTTC. It specifies CASSEWRAALGEQFF.

The chain carries TRBV4-3 and TRBJ2-7; possible D gene TRBD1, 5 bases. This CDR3 region has 14 residues. Per germline, CDR1 LGHNA and CDR2 YSLEER. Deletions cut 4 bases from V and 3 bases from J, with 13 bases between. As DNA, the CDR3 is TGCGCCAGCAGCCCCTCTGGACATATCTACGAGCAGTACTTC. Translation: CASSPSGHIYEQYF.